The clone carrying this TCR beta chain has a handful of counts. Its cognate antigen is unknown. These data are taken from a study of T cells after yellow fever vaccination. Study conclusions and caveats: Abundant bulk-derived clonotypes could contaminate FACS-sorted repertoires. Post-booster repertoires again held most primary-vaccination clones (roughly 95% CD4, approximately 90% CD8). Although most clonotypes did not, a small share appeared in both CD4 and CD8 compartments.

Researchers made TCR cDNA using 5'RACE template switching, and this step added a universal primer site and UMIs. TCRdb redid the calling of the 5' RACE reads with MiXCR, one entry per CDR3 protein. The table shows a few hundred thousand distinct CDR3 sequences, with 8.1% occurring only once. The CDR3 runs to 10 residues. The germline gives CDR1 LNHDA, CDR2 SQIVND (reference sequence). The V end was cut by 9 bases, the J end by 7 bases, with 7 bases between. This chain links TRBV19 with TRBJ1-5, with no clear D. Here the sequenced sample was PBMCs, taken about 41 days after the first yellow fever vaccination. This TCR was sampled from a man younger than 35 who received the YFV17D yellow fever vaccine. Here the CDR3 reads CARVRQPQHF. In DNA form, the CDR3 reads TGTGCCAGGGTCAGGCAGCCCCAGCATTTT.